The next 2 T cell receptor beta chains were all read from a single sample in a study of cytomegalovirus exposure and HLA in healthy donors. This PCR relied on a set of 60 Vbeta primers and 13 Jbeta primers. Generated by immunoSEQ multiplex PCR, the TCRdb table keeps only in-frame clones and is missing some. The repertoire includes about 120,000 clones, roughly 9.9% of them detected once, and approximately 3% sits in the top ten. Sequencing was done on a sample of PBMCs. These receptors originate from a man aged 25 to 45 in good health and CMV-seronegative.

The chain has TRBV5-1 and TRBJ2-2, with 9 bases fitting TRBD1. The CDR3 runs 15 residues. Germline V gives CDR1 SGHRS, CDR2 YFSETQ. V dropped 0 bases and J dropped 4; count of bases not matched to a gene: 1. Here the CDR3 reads CASSLGQGGTGELFF. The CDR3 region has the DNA TGCGCCAGCAGCTTGGGACAGGGGGGCACCGGGGAGCTGTTTTTT.

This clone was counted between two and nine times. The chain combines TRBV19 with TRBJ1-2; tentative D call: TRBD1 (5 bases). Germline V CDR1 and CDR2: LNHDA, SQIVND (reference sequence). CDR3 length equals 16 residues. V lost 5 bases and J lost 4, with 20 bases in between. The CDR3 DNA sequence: TGTGCCAGTAGTCCTTATATGACGGAAGGGGCCTATGGCTACACCTTC. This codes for CASSPYMTEGAYGYTF.